This T cell receptor beta chain was observed in a study of T-cell memory formation after mild COVID-19. The table lists this clonotype with a few counts. The germline gives CDR1 MGHRA, CDR2 YSYEKL. The CDR3 contains 14 residues. V was pared by 2 bases and J by 4 bases, with 9 bases between. One entry per CDR3 protein results from TCRdb running MiXCR on the 5' RACE reads. The table records some 450,000 distinct CDR3 sequences, about a sixth of them present only once. The chain links TRBV4-1 to TRBJ1-5; D uncertain. This TCR derives from a man aged 18 to 30 who had mild COVID-19 (a few samples of this study predate the infection). Cell type and time point are not known. The sample taken for sequencing was PBMCs or a T cell subset sorted from them (not recorded which). The CDR3 here is CASSQPKENQPQHF. The CDR3 DNA sequence: TGCGCCAGCAGCCAACCAAAAGAAAATCAGCCCCAGCATTTT.